The 14 T cell receptor beta chains below were found in one sample sequenced in a study of blood T cell repertoires in COVID-19. Profiling relied on immunoSEQ multiplex PCR, and the TCRdb table lists in-frame clones only, not all of them. The sample shows about 170,000 clones, less than 85% of them seen only once. Sequencing used peripheral blood. The receptors were sampled from a woman older than 75 with acute or convalescent COVID-19.

This clone was detected only once. The J gene is TRBJ2-7, the V gene TRBV19; 7 nucleotides match TRBD2. Per the germline V gene, CDR1 is LNHDA and CDR2 is SQIVND (reference sequence). The V and J ends lost 11 bases and 2 bases, in that order; junction bases with no gene match: 12. The CDR3 contains 14 residues. The chain's CDR3 is CASKGQRDTYEQYF. CDR3 bases: TGTGCCTCTAAAGGCCAGCGGGATACCTACGAGCAGTACTTC.

The CDR3, as DNA: TGTGCCTGGAGTCCCGTAGCGGGCCCCACAGATACGCAGTATTTT. As protein: CAWSPVAGPTDTQYF. The rearrangement joins TRBV30 to TRBJ2-3; 7 bases fit TRBD2. Trimming took 2 bases from V and 2 from J; bases not matched to a gene: 7. From germline, CDR1 is GTSNPN and CDR2 SVGIG (reference sequence). This CDR3 contains 15 residues.

The rearrangement uses TRBV19 and TRBJ1-2, with TRBD1 as a possible D gene (6 bases). Germline V gives CDR1 LNHDA, CDR2 SQIVND (reference sequence). The CDR3 is 12 residues long. The V gene lost 8 bases and the J gene lost 1 base, with 8 bases spanning the gap. CDR3 in amino acids: CASGGDNYGYTF. In nucleotides, the CDR3 is TGTGCCAGTGGGGGCGATAACTATGGCTACACCTTC.

This CDR3 reads CASSLWLADNTGELFF. The CDR3 bases are TGTGCCAGCAGCTTATGGCTAGCGGATAACACCGGGGAGCTGTTTTTT. J is TRBJ2-2 and V is TRBV13, with 7 bases that match TRBD2. V lost 2 bases, J lost 2 bases, and 5 bases stayed unmatched. The CDR3 consists of 16 residues. Per the germline V gene, CDR1 is PRHDT and CDR2 is FYEKMQ (reference sequence).

J is TRBJ2-7 and V is TRBV28; the D is unclear. V gave up 6 bases and J gave up 4 bases, with 10 bases separating them. The CDR3 consists of 12 residues. Germline values: CDR1 MDHEN, CDR2 SYDVKM. The CDR3, as DNA: TGTGCCAGCAGCAGCAAGAGGTACGAGCAGTACTTC. Translating it yields CASSSKRYEQYF.

The rearrangement joins TRBV2 to TRBJ1-4; 10 bases line up with TRBD1. In germline, CDR1 is SNHLY, CDR2 FYNNEI. V shed 10 bases and J 0 bases; nucleotides not matched to a gene: 5. The CDR3 sequence is 15 residues long. DNA of the CDR3: TGTGCCACCGCGGGACAGGGGACAACTAATGAAAAACTGTTTTTT. Its translation is CATAGQGTTNEKLFF.

The chain combines TRBV9 with TRBJ1-5; maybe TRBD1 (5 bases). CDR1 is SGDLS, CDR2 YYNGEE, per germline. V gave up 0 bases and J gave up 4 bases, with 11 bases separating them. The CDR3 runs 15 residues. In DNA, the CDR3 is TGTGCCAGCAGCGTAGCCCCGACAGATAATCAGCCCCAGCATTTT. This translates into CASSVAPTDNQPQHF.

The chain employs TRBV28 and TRBJ1-1; 9 bases are a match to TRBD1. CDR1 is MDHEN and CDR2 is SYDVKM in the germline V gene. The CDR3 is made up of 13 amino acids. V lost 4 bases, J lost 6 bases, and 3 bases stayed unmatched. In DNA form, the CDR3 reads TGTGCCAGCAGTTCCCGACAGGGGGCTGAAGCTTTCTTT. Its translation is CASSSRQGAEAFF.

The rearrangement joins TRBV28 to TRBJ1-2, with 11 bases that match TRBD1. There are 17 residues in the CDR3. Germline CDR1 and CDR2: MDHEN and SYDVKM. J was trimmed by 0 bases and V by 8 bases; bases with no gene match: 11. CDR3 sequence reads: CASGDWTGGNTNYGYTF. The CDR3 coding sequence is TGTGCCAGCGGCGATTGGACAGGGGGCAATACTAACTATGGCTACACCTTC.

This chain joins TRBV4-2 and TRBJ2-1; D might be TRBD2 (5 bases). The V end lost 10 bases, the J end lost 0 bases, and 16 bases lay between the germline ends. Germline values: CDR1 LGHNA, CDR2 YNFKEQ. The CDR3 covers 15 residues. The CDR3 spells CATRRDSSSYNEQFF. As DNA, the CDR3 is TGTGCCACCCGACGGGATTCCAGCTCCTACAATGAGCAGTTCTTC.

This clone was recorded a few times. CDR3 in amino acids: CASSQGQGNWETQYF. CDR3 nucleotide sequence: TGTGCCAGCAGCCAGGGACAGGGAAATTGGGAGACCCAGTACTTC. This sequence joins TRBV5-4 and TRBJ2-5, with 9 bases lining up with TRBD1. Trimming at V came to 4 bases and at J to 5 bases, leaving 9 bases not matched to a gene. CDR1 is SGHNT and CDR2 is YYREEE in the germline V gene (reference sequence). The CDR3 has 15 amino acids.

The V and J genes are TRBV5-1 and TRBJ2-1; 9 bases fit TRBD2. This CDR3 is built from 14 residues. V lost 2 bases to trimming and J lost 5 bases; unmatched junction nucleotides: 2. Germline lookup yields CDR1 SGHRS and CDR2 YFSETQ. The CDR3 nucleotides are TGCGCCAGCAGCTTAGCTAGCGGGGACAATGAGCAGTTCTTC. It translates to CASSLASGDNEQFF.

This clone was detected only once. The V and J genes are TRBV7-6 and TRBJ2-7, with TRBD2 identical over 7 bases. Trimming cost V 1 base and J 2 bases; bases outside gene matches: 5. The CDR3 spans 15 residues. The germline gives CDR1 SGHVS, CDR2 FNYEAQ. CDR3: CASSLGEGKAYEQYF. CDR3 in DNA: TGTGCCAGCAGCTTAGGGGAGGGTAAGGCCTACGAGCAGTACTTC.

The chain links TRBV28 to TRBJ1-2; 11 bases agree with TRBD1. Germline V gene sequence: CDR1 MDHEN, CDR2 SYDVKM. The CDR3 totals 15 residues. V shed 7 bases and J 4 bases; nucleotides not matched to a gene: 8. Here the CDR3 reads CASTGQGARGYGYTF. The CDR3 DNA is TGTGCCAGCACCGGACAGGGGGCGCGTGGCTATGGCTACACCTTC.